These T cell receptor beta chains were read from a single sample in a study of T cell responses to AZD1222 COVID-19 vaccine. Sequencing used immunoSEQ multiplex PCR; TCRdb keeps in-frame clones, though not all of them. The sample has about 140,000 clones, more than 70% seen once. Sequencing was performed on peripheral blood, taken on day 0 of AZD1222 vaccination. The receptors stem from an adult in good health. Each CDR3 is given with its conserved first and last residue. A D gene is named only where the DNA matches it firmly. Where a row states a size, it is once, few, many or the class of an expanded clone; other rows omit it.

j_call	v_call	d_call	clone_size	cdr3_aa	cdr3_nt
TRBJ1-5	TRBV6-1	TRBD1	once	CASSARDRANFSNQPQHF	TGTGCCAGCAGTGCCCGGGACAGGGCTAACTTTAGCAATCAGCCCCAGCATTTT
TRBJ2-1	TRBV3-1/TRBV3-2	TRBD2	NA	CASSPGGLAGGRSNNEQFF	TGTGCCAGCAGCCCCGGGGGACTAGCGGGGGGCCGGTCTAACAATGAGCAGTTCTTC
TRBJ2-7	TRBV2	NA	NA	CASTQQGITYEQYF	TGTGCCAGCACCCAACAGGGCATAACCTACGAGCAGTACTTC
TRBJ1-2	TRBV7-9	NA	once	CASSLGAIADLNYGYTF	TGTGCCAGCAGCTTAGGCGCTATTGCAGACCTTAACTATGGCTACACCTTC
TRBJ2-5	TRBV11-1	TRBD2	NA	CASSPQGLGGETQYF	TGTGCCAGCAGCCCCCAGGGACTAGGAGGGGAGACCCAGTACTTC
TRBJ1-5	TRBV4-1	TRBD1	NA	CASSQAYRGFVAYSNQPQHF	TGCGCCAGCAGCCAAGCCTACAGGGGTTTCGTCGCCTATAGCAATCAGCCCCAGCATTTT
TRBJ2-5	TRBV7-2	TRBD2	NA	CASSTGLAGWGETQYF	TGTGCCAGCAGCACTGGACTAGCGGGGTGGGGGGAGACCCAGTACTTC
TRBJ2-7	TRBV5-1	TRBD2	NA	CASSLTSGGAYEQYF	TGCGCCAGCAGCCTAACTAGCGGGGGGGCCTACGAGCAGTACTTC
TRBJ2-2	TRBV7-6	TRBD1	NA	CASSLLPGQTNTGELFF	TGTGCCAGCAGCTTATTGCCGGGACAGACGAACACCGGGGAGCTGTTTTTT
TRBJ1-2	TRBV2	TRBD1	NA	CASSPDRVYGYTF	TGTGCCAGCAGTCCGGACAGGGTCTATGGCTACACCTTC
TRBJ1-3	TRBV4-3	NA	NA	CASSQEAQGRGNTIYF	TGCGCCAGCAGCCAAGAGGCCCAGGGACGGGGAAACACCATATATTTT
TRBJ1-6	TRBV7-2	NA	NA	CASSLGRTFNNSPLHF	TGTGCCAGCAGCTTAGGAAGGACCTTCAATAATTCACCCCTCCACTTT
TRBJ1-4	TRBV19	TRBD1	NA	CASSSRTGAPRANEKLFF	TGTGCCAGTAGTTCCCGGACAGGGGCCCCCAGGGCTAATGAAAAACTGTTTTTT
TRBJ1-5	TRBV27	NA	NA	CASSFGGGFNQPQHF	TGTGCCAGCTCCTTTGGGGGGGGGTTCAATCAGCCCCAGCATTTT
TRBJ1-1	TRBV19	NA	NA	CASSRGRWKNTEAFF	TGTGCCAGTAGTAGGGGCCGGTGGAAGAACACTGAAGCTTTCTTT
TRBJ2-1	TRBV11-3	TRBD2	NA	CASSPGTNYNEQFF	TGTGCCAGCAGCCCCGGGACTAACTACAATGAGCAGTTCTTC
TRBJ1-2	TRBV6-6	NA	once	CASHPRDNYGYTF	TGTGCCAGCCATCCCAGGGACAACTATGGCTACACCTTC
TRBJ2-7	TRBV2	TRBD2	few	CASSVSAGISYEQYF	TGTGCCAGCAGTGTGTCAGCGGGGATCTCCTACGAGCAGTACTTC
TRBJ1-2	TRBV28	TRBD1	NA	CASSPPGTGLYGYTF	TGTGCCAGCAGTCCGCCCGGGACAGGCCTCTATGGCTACACCTTC
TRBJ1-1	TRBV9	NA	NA	CASSPWTSPGAEAFF	TGTGCCAGCAGCCCCTGGACTAGCCCTGGGGCTGAAGCTTTCTTT
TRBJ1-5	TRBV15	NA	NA	CATSSTRDSQPQHF	TGTGCCACCAGCAGTACCCGGGATTCTCAGCCCCAGCATTTT
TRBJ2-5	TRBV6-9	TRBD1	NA	CASSRERQGATGTQYF	TGTGCCAGCAGTAGGGAGCGGCAGGGGGCCACGGGGACCCAGTACTTC
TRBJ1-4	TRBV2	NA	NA	CATGGLLKEKLFF	TGTGCCACCGGCGGGCTTTTAAAGGAAAAACTGTTTTTT
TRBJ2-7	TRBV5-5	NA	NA	CASSRGTAGVDEQYF	TGTGCCAGCAGCCGGGGGACAGCGGGGGTTGACGAGCAGTACTTC
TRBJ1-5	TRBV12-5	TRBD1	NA	CASGPRQGRNQPQHF	TGTGCTAGTGGTCCACGACAGGGGCGCAATCAGCCCCAGCATTTT
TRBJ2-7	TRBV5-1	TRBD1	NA	CASSFRDRVRGEQYF	TGCGCCAGCAGCTTCCGGGACAGGGTCCGAGGTGAGCAGTACTTC
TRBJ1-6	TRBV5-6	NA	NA	CASNRHGETGHNSPLHF	TGTGCCAGCAACCGACACGGGGAAACGGGACATAATTCACCCCTCCACTTT
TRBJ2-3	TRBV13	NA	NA	CASSLEELDTQYF	TGTGCCAGCAGCTTAGAGGAGCTGGATACGCAGTATTTT
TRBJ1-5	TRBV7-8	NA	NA	CASSLARLGGNQPQHF	TGTGCCAGCAGCTTAGCGCGTTTGGGGGGCAATCAGCCCCAGCATTTT
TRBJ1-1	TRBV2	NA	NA	CASRLQGGTEAFF	TGTGCCAGCAGATTACAGGGCGGCACTGAAGCTTTCTTT
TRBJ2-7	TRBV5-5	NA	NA	CASSSYKYEQYF	TGTGCCAGCAGCTCCTATAAATACGAGCAGTACTTC
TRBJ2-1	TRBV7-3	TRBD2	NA	CASSWDASGRWEQFF	TGTGCCAGCAGCTGGGATGCTAGCGGGAGATGGGAGCAGTTCTTC
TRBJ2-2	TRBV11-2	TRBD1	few	CASSPQGAMGTGELFF	TGTGCCAGCAGCCCTCAGGGGGCTATGGGCACCGGGGAGCTGTTTTTT
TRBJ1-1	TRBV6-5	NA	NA	CASSYDSYEAFF	TGTGCCAGCAGCTACGACAGCTATGAAGCTTTCTTT
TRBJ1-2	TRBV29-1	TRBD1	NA	CSVEDPPDRGRGYTF	TGCAGCGTTGAAGATCCCCCCGACAGGGGGCGAGGCTACACCTTC
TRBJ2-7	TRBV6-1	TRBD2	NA	CASSEASSGGIYEQYF	TGTGCCAGCAGTGAAGCTTCTAGCGGGGGGATTTACGAGCAGTACTTC
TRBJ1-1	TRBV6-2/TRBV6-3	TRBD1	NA	CASSYSNRGETEAFF	TGTGCCAGCAGTTACTCGAACAGGGGCGAAACCGAAGCTTTCTTT
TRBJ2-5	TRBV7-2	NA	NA	CASSLVLSRGETQYF	TGTGCCAGCAGCTTAGTCTTGTCCAGGGGTGAGACCCAGTACTTC
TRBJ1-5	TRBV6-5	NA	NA	CASRWDLGANQPQHF	TGTGCCAGCAGGTGGGACCTGGGGGCCAATCAGCCCCAGCATTTT
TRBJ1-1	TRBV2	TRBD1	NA	CASRRQGGTEAFF	TGTGCCAGCAGACGACAGGGGGGCACTGAAGCTTTCTTT
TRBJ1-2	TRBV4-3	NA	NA	CASSQGAGKRYGYTF	TGCGCCAGCAGCCAAGGGGCAGGGAAACGCTATGGCTACACCTTC
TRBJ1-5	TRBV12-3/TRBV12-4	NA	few	CASSLFRSEPQHF	TGTGCCAGCAGTTTATTTCGGAGCGAGCCCCAGCATTTT
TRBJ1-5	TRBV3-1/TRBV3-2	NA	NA	CASSQEPNQPQHF	TGTGCCAGCAGCCAAGAACCAAATCAGCCCCAGCATTTT
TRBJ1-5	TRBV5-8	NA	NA	CASSTTNSNQPQHF	TGTGCCAGCAGCACGACAAATAGCAATCAGCCCCAGCATTTT
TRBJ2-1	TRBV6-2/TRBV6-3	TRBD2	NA	CASSSAGGPLWYNEQFF	TGTGCCAGCAGTTCAGCGGGAGGTCCTTTATGGTACAATGAGCAGTTCTTC
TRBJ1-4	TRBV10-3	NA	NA	CAISPEDSFNEKLFF	TGTGCCATCAGCCCCGAAGACAGCTTTAATGAAAAACTGTTTTTT
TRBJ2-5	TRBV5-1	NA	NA	CASSLEAETQYF	TGCGCCAGCAGCTTGGAAGCGGAGACCCAGTACTTC
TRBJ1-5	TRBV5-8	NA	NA	CASSLEGSEYQPQHF	TGTGCCAGCAGCTTGGAAGGGAGTGAGTATCAGCCCCAGCATTTT
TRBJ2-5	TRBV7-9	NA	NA	CASSLGGTARETQYF	TGTGCCAGCAGCTTAGGAGGGACGGCAAGGGAGACCCAGTACTTC
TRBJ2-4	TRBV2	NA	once	CASSADWIAKNIQYF	TGTGCCAGCAGTGCAGACTGGATAGCCAAAAACATTCAGTACTTC